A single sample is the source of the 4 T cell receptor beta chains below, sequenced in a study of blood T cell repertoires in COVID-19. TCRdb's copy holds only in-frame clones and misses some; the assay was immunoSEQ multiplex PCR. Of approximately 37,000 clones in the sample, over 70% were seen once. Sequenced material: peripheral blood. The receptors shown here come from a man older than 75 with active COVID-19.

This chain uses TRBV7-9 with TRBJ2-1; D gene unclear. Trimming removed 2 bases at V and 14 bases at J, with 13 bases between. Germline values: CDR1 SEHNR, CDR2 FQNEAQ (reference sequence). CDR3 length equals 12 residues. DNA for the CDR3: TGTGCCAGCAGCTTAAATCACCGTCGGGAGTTCTTC. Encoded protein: CASSLNHRREFF.

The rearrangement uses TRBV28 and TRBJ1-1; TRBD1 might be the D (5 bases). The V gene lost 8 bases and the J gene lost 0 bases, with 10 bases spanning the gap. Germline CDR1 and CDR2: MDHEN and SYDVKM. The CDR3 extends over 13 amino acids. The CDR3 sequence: CASFDRMNTEAFF. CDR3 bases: TGTGCCAGCTTCGACAGAATGAACACTGAAGCTTTCTTT.

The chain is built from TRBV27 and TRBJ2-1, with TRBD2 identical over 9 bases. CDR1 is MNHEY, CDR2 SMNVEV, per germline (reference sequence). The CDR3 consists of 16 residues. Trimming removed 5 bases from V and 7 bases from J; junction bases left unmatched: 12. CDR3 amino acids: CASSPDWREGPNEQFF. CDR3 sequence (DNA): TGTGCCAGCAGTCCCGATTGGCGGGAGGGCCCGAATGAGCAGTTCTTC.

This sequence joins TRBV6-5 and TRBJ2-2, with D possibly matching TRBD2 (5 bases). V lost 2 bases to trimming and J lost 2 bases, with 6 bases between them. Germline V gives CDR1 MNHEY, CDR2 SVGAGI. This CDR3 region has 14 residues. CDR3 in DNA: TGTGCCAGCAGTTACGGAGGCAACACCGGGGAGCTGTTTTTT. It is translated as CASSYGGNTGELFF.